In this sample, the clone carrying this T cell receptor beta chain turned up once. Its target is unknown. Profiled with immunoSEQ multiplex PCR; TCRdb holds only in-frame clones, not every one. The data show 25,000 to 35,000 clones, about 91% seen once. Time point in this sample: before natalizumab initiation. T0 blood was collected before the first natalizumab infusion. This record comes from a study of multiple sclerosis patients with progressive multifocal leukoencephalopathy. On the study more broadly: Multiple sclerosis patients on natalizumab who never developed PML served as longitudinally sampled controls. General study findings and limits: At PML onset, no shared TRBV or TRBJ gene usage was seen. In most PML patients, TRB repertoires appeared less diverse by entropy.

CDR3 length equals 14 residues. Germline V gene lookup returns CDR1 MNHEY and CDR2 SVGAGI. V shed 2 bases and J shed 3 bases, with 8 bases lying between them. J is TRBJ1-5 and V is TRBV6-5, with D unresolved. This clonotype was obtained from a human donor with multiple sclerosis. Material for sequencing was PBMCs. CDR3 nucleotide sequence: TGTGCCAGCAGTTACGACCATACCAATCAGCCCCAGCATTTT. The encoded protein is CASSYDHTNQPQHF.